This TCR beta chain appears in the sequencing data of a study of CD8 T cells in Susac syndrome. TEMRA cells were enriched by FACS, while CD8+ and CD4+ T cells were obtained through a negative isolation that was performed magnetically. Per the germline V gene, CDR1 is SGHRS and CDR2 is YFSETQ. V lost 6 bases, J lost 4 bases, and 7 bases stayed unmatched. The CDR3 has 15 residues. With random hexamers, reverse transcription was performed on about 0.5 to 1 ug of RNA. Each CDR3 protein gets one entry after TCRdb re-called the immunoSEQ multiplex PCR reads with MiXCR. There are roughly 400,000 distinct CDR3 sequences in the sample; approximately 85% occur only once, and around 0.12% lies in the top ten.

The origin of this receptor is a human donor with multiple sclerosis. The genes are TRBV5-1 and TRBJ2-1; 10 positions match TRBD1. Sequencing was performed on CD8+ T cells from PBMCs. The CDR3 DNA sequence: TGCGCCAGCAAATTGGGACAGGGGATTTACAATGAGCAGTTCTTC. It codes for CASKLGQGIYNEQFF. The full variable domain, rest sourced from reference TRBV5-1 and TRBJ2-1, is KAGVTQTPRYLIKTRGQQVTLSCSPISGHRSVSWYQQTPGQGLQFLFEYFSETQRNKGNFPGRFSGRQFSNSRSEMNVSTLELGDSALYLCASKLGQGIYNEQFFGPGTRLTVL.